This TCR beta chain was sequenced during a study of T cell responses to AZD1222 COVID-19 vaccine. General study results and limits: Baseline seropositivity occurred in only six AZD1222 recipients. Samples come after the peak T cell response, not at day 14. There were vaccine-associated CD4 TCRs across spike, dominant at 160-218 and 743-854. White British ancestry dominated among donors, who included more females, and clonal diversity was possibly underestimated.

The protocol was immunoSEQ multiplex PCR, while the TCRdb copy is restricted to in-frame clones and leaves out a portion. The sample yields approximately 200,000 clones, 94% seen once. V was pared by 0 bases and J by 4 bases, with 4 bases between. The CDR3 sequence is 13 residues long. The germline V gene encodes CDR1 MNHEY and CDR2 SVGAGI. A note on this clone: No antigen is known for it.

The chain is built from TRBV6-5 and TRBJ2-1; D remains ambiguous. The specimen comprised peripheral blood, sampled 28 days after the second dose of the MenACWY control vaccine. The receptor was isolated from an adult who received the MenACWY meningococcal vaccine as a control. The CDR3 DNA reads as TGTGCCAGCAGTTACTCTGCATACAATGAGCAGTTCTTC. It is translated as CASSYSAYNEQFF.